Below, 10 T cell receptor beta chains from the same sample are listed, as sequenced in a study of blood T cell repertoires in COVID-19. The assay was immunoSEQ multiplex PCR, and TCRdb's table has in-frame clones only and misses some. The table lists about 200,000 clones, roughly 76% of them singletons, with 5.1% in the top ten. The sequenced material came from peripheral blood. The receptors derive from a human donor in a cohort sampled during active COVID-19.

The chain recombines TRBV5-4 with TRBJ2-7, with 8 bases lining up with TRBD1. This CDR3 spans 15 amino acids. J lost 3 bases, V lost 3 bases, and 8 bases had no gene match. Germline CDR1 and CDR2: SGHNT and YYREEE (reference sequence). CDR3 DNA sequence: TGTGCCAGCAGCTGGGGACAGGCCAGACTCTACGAGCAGTACTTC. It yields the protein CASSWGQARLYEQYF.

The chain couples TRBV27 to TRBJ1-4, with D tentatively TRBD1 (6 bases). Germline CDR1 MNHEY, CDR2 SMNVEV (reference sequence). The CDR3 extends over 15 amino acids. V was trimmed by 0 bases and J by 7 bases, leaving 12 bases between them. CDR3 region: CASSLSGGAGEKLFF. The CDR3 nucleotides are TGTGCCAGCAGTTTATCGGGGGGGGCTGGTGAAAAACTGTTTTTT.

The V gene is TRBV7-2, the J gene TRBJ2-7; possibly TRBD2 for D (6 bases). Germline assignment: CDR1 SGHTA and CDR2 FQGNSA. This CDR3 contains 14 residues. Trimming stripped 1 base from V and 5 bases from J, with 12 bases between. CDR3 region: CASSLDGRGDEQYF. The CDR3 nucleotides are TGTGCCAGCAGCTTAGACGGGAGAGGGGACGAGCAGTACTTC.

The V call is TRBV11-2, the J call TRBJ2-5; D is possibly TRBD2 (5 bases). CDR3 length: 14 amino acids. The germline gives CDR1 SGHAT, CDR2 FQNNGV. With 5 bases removed from V and 2 bases from J, the gap between germline ends came to 12 bases. CDR3 amino acids: CASSQRAGQETQYF. The CDR3 DNA is TGTGCCAGCAGCCAGCGTGCGGGTCAAGAGACCCAGTACTTC.

This clone was picked up a small number of times. The chain links TRBV12-5 to TRBJ1-2; 8 bases map to TRBD1. The V and J ends lost 6 bases and 8 bases, in that order; junction bases with no gene match: 5. This CDR3 contains 12 residues. CDR1 and CDR2 from the germline V gene are LGHNT and FRNRAP. CDR3 sequence: CASGHGTGGYTF. The CDR3 coding sequence is TGTGCTAGTGGCCATGGGACAGGCGGCTACACCTTC.

This clone came up once. This sequence joins TRBV5-5 and TRBJ1-4, with 7 nucleotides matching TRBD1. The V gene's germline CDR1 is SGHKS and CDR2 YYEKEE (reference sequence). V lost 4 bases and J lost 5; bases outside the gene matches: 8. This CDR3 has 15 residues. The CDR3 DNA is TGTGCCAGCAGCCCTCGACAGGGTATAAATGAAAAACTGTTTTTT. It translates to CASSPRQGINEKLFF.

The chain combines TRBV10-3 with TRBJ1-1, with D maybe TRBD1 (6 bases). V was trimmed by 8 bases and J by 1 base, leaving 8 bases between them. Germline loops: CDR1 ENHRY, CDR2 SYGVKD. The CDR3 spans 12 residues. The CDR3 sequence is CAIRQENTEAFF. The CDR3 region has the DNA TGTGCCATCCGACAGGAGAACACTGAAGCTTTCTTT.

The sample holds a few counts of this clone. This chain uses TRBV7-9 with TRBJ1-6, with D tentatively TRBD1 (5 bases). V was trimmed by 5 bases and J by 1 base, leaving 9 bases between them. Per germline, CDR1 SEHNR and CDR2 FQNEAQ (reference sequence). This CDR3 is 15 amino acids long. The CDR3: CASSRGESYNSPLHF. The CDR3 DNA is TGTGCCAGCAGCAGGGGAGAGTCCTATAATTCACCCCTCCACTTT.

A single count supports this clone. The J gene is TRBJ2-7, the V gene TRBV15; 8 bases match TRBD2. V was clipped by 3 bases and J by 1 base; unmatched bases: 5. The CDR3 sequence is 15 residues long. Germline V lookup: CDR1 LNHNV, CDR2 YYDKDF (reference sequence). In nucleotides, the CDR3 is TGTGCCACCAGCAGGGAACTAGCGGAGTCCTACGAGCAGTACTTC. As protein: CATSRELAESYEQYF.

This clone was counted a few times. The chain has TRBV2 and TRBJ2-7; D is possibly TRBD1 (5 bases). The CDR3 covers 15 residues. Trimming shortened V by 6 bases and J by 0 bases, and 15 bases separated the two germline ends. From germline, CDR1 is SNHLY and CDR2 FYNNEI. The CDR3 is CASRKTALDSYEQYF. The CDR3 nucleotides read TGTGCCAGCAGGAAGACAGCCCTGGACTCCTACGAGCAGTACTTC.